The 23 T cell receptor beta chains below were found in one sample sequenced in a study of esophageal squamous cell carcinoma under preoperative chemotherapy. Indicated time point: after preoperative PTX-NDP chemotherapy. TCRdb itself ran the PCR reads through MiXCR, one entry per CDR3 protein. The data hold tens of thousands of distinct CDR3 sequences, with approximately 51% observed a single time. The sample was gathered from a patient given preoperative chemotherapy. These TCRs come from a human donor with esophageal squamous cell carcinoma. The donor label of this sample is uncertain.

There are a few counts of this clonotype. The V call is TRBV7-6, the J call TRBJ2-1, with TRBD1 identical over 7 bases. The CDR3 sequence is 15 residues long. V was clipped by 6 bases and J by 0 bases; unmatched bases: 5. Germline V gene data show CDR1 as SGHVS and CDR2 as FNYEAQ. The CDR3 region has the DNA TGTGCCAGCAGTTCGACAGGGATCTCCTACAATGAGCAGTTCTTC. Encoded protein: CASSSTGISYNEQFF.

Of note for this clonotype: Relative to the germline gene, one junction end is altered; a read error may explain this. The J gene is TRBJ2-3, the V gene TRBV7-3, with TRBD1 matching 7 bases. This CDR3 comprises 14 residues. CDR1 SGHTA and CDR2 FQGTGA come from the germline V gene. This CDR3 reads CGSRGLGGTDTQYF. The CDR3 DNA follows: TGTGGCAGCAGGGGGTTGGGTGGCACAGACACTCAGTATTTT.

As regards this clonotype: A read error may account for a junction end that differs from germline. This rearrangement joins TRBV7-2 to TRBJ2-3; TRBD2 might be the D (7 bases). Germline CDR1 is SGHTA and CDR2 is FQGNSA. The CDR3 is made up of 16 amino acids. The CDR3 DNA reads as TGTGCCAGCAGCTCGACGGGGCGCGGGGGCAAAGATACTCAGTATTTT. Translating gives CASSSTGRGGKDTQYF.

This chain joins TRBV19 and TRBJ2-3; 10 bases line up with TRBD2. The CDR3 runs 15 residues. The trim removed 4 bases at V and 5 bases at J, leaving 6 bases unmatched. Germline V lookup: CDR1 LNHDA, CDR2 SQIVND (reference sequence). CDR3 nucleotide sequence: TGTGCCAGTAGTAAATTAGCGGGGGGCAGAGATACGCAGTATTTT. Its protein product is CASSKLAGGRDTQYF.

V usage is TRBV6-1 and J usage is TRBJ1-2, with 8 bases aligning to TRBD1. The J segment lost 1 base and the V segment lost 6 bases, leaving 10 bases of the junction unmatched. Germline V gene data show CDR1 as MNHNS and CDR2 as SASEGT. The CDR3 sequence is 16 residues long. The CDR3 sequence is CASRRTSGQGNYGYTF. The DNA of the CDR3 is TGTGCCAGCAGACGAACGTCAGGACAGGGTAACTATGGCTACACCTTC.

The chain employs TRBV7-2 and TRBJ2-7, with D perhaps TRBD2 (5 bases). Germline CDR1 and CDR2: SGHTA and FQGNSA. The CDR3 totals 14 residues. Trimming pared 3 bases from V and 6 bases from J, leaving 15 bases between. The chain's CDR3 is CASSFGYSVSEQYF. CDR3 DNA: TGTGCCAGCAGCTTCGGATATAGCGTCAGCGAGCAGTACTTC.

The chain couples TRBV19 to TRBJ2-1; 9 nucleotides agree with TRBD2. J was trimmed by 6 bases and V by 6 bases; bases with no gene match: 9. Germline V gene data show CDR1 as LNHDA and CDR2 as SQIVND (reference sequence). CDR3 length: 15 residues. The CDR3 coding sequence is TGTGCCAGTAGCGTCCGGGCTAGCGGGACCAATGAGCAGTTCTTC. Its protein is CASSVRASGTNEQFF.

The chain recombines TRBV7-2 with TRBJ2-5; possibly TRBD2 for D (5 bases). Trimming cost V 1 base and J 11 bases, with 14 bases left between them. The germline V gene encodes CDR1 SGHTA and CDR2 FQGNSA. This CDR3 has 13 residues. CDR3 in amino acids: CASSLEFGDEQYF. CDR3 nucleotide sequence: TGTGCCAGCAGCTTAGAGTTCGGGGATGAGCAGTACTTC.

This clonotype appeared many times. The CDR3 DNA reads TGTGCCAGCAGTTACCTAGGCGGTTCCTACGAGCAGTACTTC. This translates into CASSYLGGSYEQYF. This chain joins TRBV6-2 or TRBV6-3 and TRBJ2-7, with unresolved D. The V gene lost 2 bases and the J gene lost 1 base, with 9 bases spanning the gap. Germline assignment: CDR1 MNHEY and CDR2 SVGEGT. CDR3 size: 14 residues.

This clonotype showed up many times. J is TRBJ2-3 and V is TRBV28; 10 positions agree with TRBD2. After removal of 2 bases from V and 2 bases from J, the junction contained 4 bases not matched to a gene. The CDR3 totals 16 residues. CDR1 and CDR2 from the germline V gene are MDHEN and SYDVKM. This CDR3 is CASSLASGGFTDTQYF. In DNA form, the CDR3 reads TGTGCCAGCAGTTTAGCTAGCGGGGGTTTCACAGATACGCAGTATTTT. Variable domain in full (rest from reference TRBV28 and TRBJ2-3): DVKVTQSSRYLVKRTGEKVFLECVQDMDHENMFWYRQDPGLGLRLIYFSYDVKMKEKGDIPEGYSVSREKKERFSLILESASTNQTSMYLCASSLASGGFTDTQYFGPGTRLTVL.

This clonotype was counted at least ten times. The chain uses TRBV6-1 and TRBJ2-5; 8 bases are a match to TRBD1. Germline V CDR1 and CDR2: MNHNS, SASEGT. CDR3 length: 15 amino acids. Trimming removed 6 bases from V and 2 bases from J; junction bases left unmatched: 8. CDR3 protein: CASSPRQGRQETQYF. The CDR3 bases are TGTGCCAGCAGCCCCAGACAGGGGAGGCAAGAGACCCAGTACTTC.

In the case of this clonotype: A read error may account for a junction end that differs from germline. The chain uses TRBV6-1 and TRBJ2-3; D could derive from TRBD1 or TRBD2 (5 bases each). CDR3 length: 14 amino acids. Germline V gene sequence: CDR1 MNHNS, CDR2 SASEGT. The CDR3: CASSGGRAVETQYF. The CDR3, as DNA: TGTGCGAGCAGTGGGGGACGAGCCGTCGAGACGCAGTACTTT.

This clonotype was counted once. This CDR3 reads CASRDDRAGEKLFF. The CDR3 DNA reads TGTGCCAGCAGAGACGACAGGGCAGGGGAAAAACTGTTTTTT. The rearrangement links TRBV25-1 to TRBJ1-4; 7 bases align to TRBD1. The germline V gene encodes CDR1 MGHDK and CDR2 SYGVNS. J lost 8 bases, V lost 6 bases, and 9 bases had no gene match. This CDR3 is 14 amino acids long.

On this clonotype: At one end the junction does not follow the germline gene, possibly because of a read error. This chain joins TRBV6-1 and TRBJ2-3; 9 bases map to TRBD2. This CDR3 has 16 residues. The germline V gene encodes CDR1 MNHNS and CDR2 SASEGT. Here the CDR3 reads CASSGKRGDGADTQYF. CDR3 bases: TGTGCCAGCAGTGGCAAGCGGGGGGACGGCGCAGATACTCAGTACTTT.

Comments on this clonotype: A junction end diverges from the germline sequence, so it may reflect a read error. The chain carries TRBV7-3 and TRBJ2-4, with 8 bases that match TRBD2. The CDR3 sequence is 17 residues long. Per the germline V gene, CDR1 is SGHTA and CDR2 is FQGTGA. Here the CDR3 DNA reads TGTGCCAGCAGCCGCAAACTGGGGCGGGGGGCCAAAAACATGCAGTATTTC. Translated, it gives CASSRKLGRGAKNMQYF.

This clonotype has just a few counts. The chain joins TRBV6-2 or TRBV6-3 to TRBJ1-5, with D possibly matching TRBD1 (5 bases). Germline V gene lookup returns CDR1 MNHEY and CDR2 SVGEGT. V was pared by 2 bases and J by 6 bases, with 17 bases between. The CDR3 has 16 amino acids. CDR3 sequence (DNA): TGTGCCAGCAGTTACGGGAATATCGGGGGGAGTCAGCCCCAGCATTTT. Translation: CASSYGNIGGSQPQHF.

Note on this clonotype: The germline gene is not matched at one end of the junction; a read error may be the cause. This sequence joins TRBV7-2 and TRBJ2-3; D possibly matches TRBD1 or TRBD2 (5 bases each). The V gene's germline CDR1 is SGHTA and CDR2 FQGNSA. The CDR3 has 15 amino acids. The CDR3: CASGTGRCSKDTQYF. The CDR3 nucleotides read TGTGCCAGCGGCACGGGGCGATGTTCCAAAGATACGCAGTACTTT.

This clonotype was seen at least ten times. The chain couples TRBV6-5 to TRBJ1-2; D may be TRBD1 (6 bases). V lost 2 bases and J lost 8, with 21 bases in between. Germline-derived CDR1 and CDR2 are MNHEY and SVGAGI. There are 16 residues in the CDR3. Here the CDR3 reads CASSYIGGQEGRGYTF. DNA for the CDR3: TGTGCCAGCAGTTACATAGGGGGGCAGGAAGGGAGAGGCTACACCTTC.

Remarks on this clonotype: A much larger clone lies a single base off, so this may be a read error. This chain joins TRBV6-1 and TRBJ2-1, with a possible D match to TRBD1 (6 bases). The CDR3 has 14 amino acids. Germline CDR1 MNHNS, CDR2 SASEGT. Trimming removed 8 bases at V and 10 bases at J, with 21 bases between. The CDR3 loop is CASLSVGGSYEQFF. The CDR3, as DNA: TGTGCCAGCCTGAGTGTAGGGGGATCCTACGAGCAGTTCTTC.

This clonotype was seen ten or more times. This CDR3 reads CASSLQQGGMSPLHF. The CDR3 DNA is TGTGCCAGCAGTTTGCAACAGGGAGGAATGTCACCCCTCCACTTT. V and J are TRBV12-3 or TRBV12-4 and TRBJ1-6, with D possibly being TRBD1 (6 bases). CDR3 length equals 15 residues. Trimming pared 3 bases from V and 10 bases from J, leaving 16 bases between.

On this clonotype itself: Compared with germline, one end of the junction differs, possibly owing to a read error. The rearrangement uses TRBV7-6 and TRBJ2-5; TRBD2 aligns across 8 bases. CDR1 is SGHVS and CDR2 is FNYEAQ in the germline V gene. The CDR3 extends over 14 amino acids. Here the CDR3 reads CARRAGGDQDTQYF. DNA of the CDR3: TGTGCCAGGCGCGCGGGGGGTGACCAAGATACCCAGTACTTC.

This clonotype was seen at least ten times. The CDR3 loop reads CASSLGEVARGNEQYF. The CDR3 nucleotides read TGTGCCAGCAGCTTAGGTGAAGTAGCTAGGGGGAATGAGCAGTACTTC. V usage is TRBV11-2 and J usage is TRBJ2-5, with a weak D call TRBD1 (6 bases). Deletions cut 1 base from V and 11 bases from J, with 23 bases between. Germline loops: CDR1 SGHAT, CDR2 FQNNGV. This CDR3 is 16 amino acids long. Variable domain in full (rest from reference TRBV11-2 and TRBJ2-5): EAGVAQSPRYKIIEKRQSVAFWCNPISGHATLYWYQQILGQGPKLLIQFQNNGVVDDSQLPKDRFSAERLKGVDSTLKIQPAKLEDSAVYLCASSLGEVARGNEQYFGPGTRLLVL.

This clonotype was recorded many times. The CDR3 reads CASSLGGTGELFF. The CDR3 DNA reads as TGTGCCAGCAGCTTAGGGGGCACCGGGGAGCTGTTTTTT. V usage is TRBV7-6 and J usage is TRBJ2-2; D is undetermined. The length of the CDR3 is 13 residues. Germline loops: CDR1 SGHVS, CDR2 FNYEAQ. V lost 1 base and J 4 bases, leaving 4 bases between the germline ends.